These 20 T cell receptor beta chains share one sample of origin, sequenced in a study of Graves' ophthalmopathy and Graves' hyperthyroidism. The study amplified TCR beta CDR3 regions using RNA transcripts. HTBI-primed first-round RT-PCR preceded second-round multiplex PCR. TCRdb re-called the multiplex PCR reads through MiXCR, storing one row per CDR3 protein. The sample lists some 520,000 distinct CDR3 sequences, approximately 15% occurring once. Sequenced sample: blood. These TCRs come from a woman younger than 45 with Graves' ophthalmopathy.

This clonotype was detected many times. V and J are TRBV19 and TRBJ1-3; TRBD1 matches at 9 bases. Germline V gene sequence: CDR1 LNHDA, CDR2 SQIVND (reference sequence). This CDR3 region has 15 residues. Trimming took 4 bases from V and 4 from J; bases not matched to a gene: 5. The CDR3 region is CASSTTGGTGNTIYF. The CDR3 DNA reads TGTGCCAGTAGTACAACAGGGGGCACCGGAAACACCATATATTTT.

Many counts were recorded for this clonotype. The CDR3 reads CASSEATGRWNYGYTF. The CDR3 region has the DNA TGTGCCAGCAGTGAAGCGACCGGACGTTGGAACTATGGCTACACCTTC. The genes are TRBV2 and TRBJ1-2; D is unclear. The germline V gene encodes CDR1 SNHLY and CDR2 FYNNEI. This CDR3 spans 16 amino acids. V lost 0 bases and J lost 2, with 13 bases in between.

This clonotype was seen repeatedly, ten times or more. The genes are TRBV7-8 and TRBJ1-1, with 9 bases that match TRBD1. The J segment lost 1 base and the V segment lost 5 bases, leaving 2 bases of the junction unmatched. CDR3 size: 14 residues. Germline values: CDR1 SGHVS, CDR2 FQNEAQ. CDR3 sequence: CASSEGQGNTEAFF. CDR3 coding DNA: TGTGCCAGCAGCGAGGGACAGGGGAACACTGAAGCTTTCTTT.

This clonotype was seen ten or more times. The chain joins TRBV7-9 to TRBJ2-5; 7 bases fit TRBD2. The CDR3 length is 15 residues. V shed 5 bases, J shed 1 base, and the junction held 7 bases outside the gene matches. Germline loops: CDR1 SEHNR, CDR2 FQNEAQ (reference sequence). CDR3 loop: CASSTRLALQETQYF. DNA for the CDR3: TGTGCCAGCAGCACTAGACTAGCCCTCCAAGAGACCCAGTACTTC. The variable domain in full, with the rest retrieved from reference TRBV7-9 and TRBJ2-5, is DTGVSQNPRHKITKRGQNVTFRCDPISEHNRLYWYRQTLGQGPEFLTYFQNEAQLEKSRLLSDRFSAERPKGSFSTLEIQRTEQGDSAMYLCASSTRLALQETQYFGPGTRLLVL.

This chain links TRBV20-1 with TRBJ2-7, with 15 bases matching TRBD2. The V gene's germline CDR1 is DFQATT and CDR2 SNEGSKA (reference sequence). Unmatched junction bases numbered 4, after V lost 6 bases and J lost 4 bases. This CDR3 contains 14 residues. The DNA of the CDR3 is TGCAGTGCCGGGACTAGCGGGGGGTTATACGAGCAGTACTTC. The encoded protein is CSAGTSGGLYEQYF.

This clonotype has at least ten counts. The chain carries TRBV7-2 and TRBJ2-7, with no clear D. V lost 4 bases and J lost 4, with 14 bases in between. This CDR3 has 14 amino acids. The V gene's germline CDR1 is SGHTA and CDR2 FQGNSA. CDR3 nucleotide sequence: TGTGCCAGCAGCTCGAGCCGGACCCAATACGAGCAGTACTTC. Translating it yields CASSSSRTQYEQYF.

This clonotype was picked up many times. This sequence joins TRBV7-8 and TRBJ2-2; no clear D gene. Germline V gene data show CDR1 as SGHVS and CDR2 as FQNEAQ. Trimming removed 5 bases at V and 1 base at J, with 11 bases between. The CDR3 has 15 amino acids. The CDR3 DNA follows: TGTGCCAGCAGCGAGACCTTCGGGAACACCGGGGAGCTGTTTTTT. This sequence encodes CASSETFGNTGELFF.

This clonotype occurred many times. This chain links TRBV28 with TRBJ1-6; 8 nucleotides agree with TRBD1. With V trimmed by 7 bases and J by 6 bases, 8 bases remained unmatched. Germline CDR1 MDHEN, CDR2 SYDVKM. The CDR3 sequence is 15 residues long. For the CDR3, the DNA is TGTGCCAGCACGACTCAGGGGGCAGGTAATTCACCCCTCCACTTT. Translation gives CASTTQGAGNSPLHF.

The chain employs TRBV20-1 and TRBJ1-2; D remains ambiguous. The CDR3 has 14 residues. Germline CDR1 reads DFQATT; CDR2 reads SNEGSKA (reference sequence). V was pared by 3 bases and J by 0 bases, with 11 bases between. In DNA form, the CDR3 reads TGCAGTGCTAGCGGGGAGGGCGCTAACTATGGCTACACCTTC. Its protein product is CSASGEGANYGYTF.

This clonotype has at least ten counts. The chain links TRBV10-3 to TRBJ2-2; 9 nucleotides agree with TRBD1. The CDR3 is 14 amino acids. The germline CDR1 and CDR2 sequences are ENHRY and SYGVKD. V was pared by 6 bases and J by 8 bases, with 7 bases of the junction left unmatched. The CDR3 here is CAISGTGFSGELFF. The CDR3 coding sequence is TGTGCCATCAGCGGGACAGGGTTTTCGGGGGAGCTGTTTTTT.

The rearrangement joins TRBV27 to TRBJ1-1, with TRBD1 identical over 9 bases. This CDR3 region has 13 residues. V was clipped by 8 bases and J by 6 bases; unmatched bases: 7. Germline CDR1 and CDR2: MNHEY and SMNVEV (reference sequence). CDR3 bases: TGTGCCAGCGGATCGGACAGGGGAGCTGAAGCTTTCTTT. Amino acid sequence: CASGSDRGAEAFF.

This clonotype was detected many times. V usage is TRBV5-1 and J usage is TRBJ2-7; TRBD1 matches at 8 bases. The CDR3 length is 15 residues. CDR1 and CDR2 from the germline V gene are SGHRS and YFSETQ. V lost 2 bases and J lost 0; bases outside the gene matches: 4. CDR3 protein: CASSLQGVSSYEQYF. CDR3 coding DNA: TGCGCCAGCAGCTTACAGGGGGTGAGCTCCTACGAGCAGTACTTC.

This clonotype has ten or more counts. V usage is TRBV5-1 and J usage is TRBJ2-7; D unclear. From germline, CDR1 is SGHRS and CDR2 YFSETQ. This CDR3 spans 14 amino acids. V lost 1 base and J 5 bases, leaving 13 bases between the germline ends. Written as DNA, the CDR3 is TGCGCCAGCAGCTTGACGCGGTTTTCAGACGAGCAGTACTTC. Its protein product is CASSLTRFSDEQYF.

This clonotype was detected many times. V is TRBV19 and J is TRBJ2-7; D may be TRBD2 (5 bases). CDR3 size: 14 residues. V was pared by 1 base and J by 7 bases, with 14 bases between. Germline V lookup: CDR1 LNHDA, CDR2 SQIVND (reference sequence). DNA for the CDR3: TGTGCCAGTAGTATAGGGGAACGCACGGGGGAGCAGTACTTC. Its translation is CASSIGERTGEQYF.

This clonotype occurred many times. The chain combines TRBV5-1 with TRBJ2-7, with TRBD1 matching 7 bases. V was pared by 4 bases and J by 7 bases, with 11 bases of the junction left unmatched. The CDR3 is made up of 14 amino acids. The germline CDR1 and CDR2 sequences are SGHRS and YFSETQ. The CDR3 sequence: CASSTGDSRVEQYF. CDR3 DNA sequence: TGCGCCAGCAGCACCGGGGACAGCCGCGTGGAGCAGTACTTC.

This clonotype was seen repeatedly, ten times or more. The V and J genes are TRBV2 and TRBJ2-7; TRBD2 matches at 11 bases. This CDR3 has 14 residues. Trimming cost V 4 bases and J 3 bases; bases outside gene matches: 2. Germline assignment: CDR1 SNHLY and CDR2 FYNNEI. This chain's CDR3 is CASSGTSGHYEQYF. As DNA, the CDR3 is TGTGCCAGCAGTGGGACTAGCGGGCACTACGAGCAGTACTTC. Looking up the rest from reference TRBV2 and TRBJ2-7 gives the full variable domain: EPEVTQTPSHQVTQMGQEVILRCVPISNHLYFYWYRQILGQKVEFLVSFYNNEISEKSEIFDDQFSVERPDGSNFTLKIRSTKLEDSAMYFCASSGTSGHYEQYFGPGTRLTVT.

This clonotype was picked up many times. The chain links TRBV6-1 to TRBJ2-7; 8 nucleotides match TRBD2. Germline values: CDR1 MNHNS, CDR2 SASEGT. The length of the CDR3 is 14 residues. With 4 bases clipped from V and 0 bases from J, the junction kept 2 bases outside the gene matches. CDR3 in DNA: TGTGCCAGCAGTGGAACTAGCGGCTCCTACGAGCAGTACTTC. It yields the protein CASSGTSGSYEQYF.

This clonotype was counted many times. The V gene is TRBV29-1, the J gene TRBJ1-1; weak D call: TRBD1 (5 bases). There are 14 residues in the CDR3. V was pared by 1 base and J by 0 bases, with 9 bases between. Germline assignment: CDR1 SQVTM and CDR2 ANQGSEA. DNA for the CDR3: TGCAGCGTTGAAGTAACAGGAGTGAACACTGAAGCTTTCTTT. Residues: CSVEVTGVNTEAFF.

This clonotype was seen at least ten times. V and J are TRBV27 and TRBJ1-2, with D possibly TRBD1 on 6 matching bases. The CDR3 runs to 16 residues. Trimming removed 2 bases at V and 5 bases at J, with 18 bases between. Germline V gene lookup returns CDR1 MNHEY and CDR2 SMNVEV (reference sequence). The DNA of the CDR3 is TGTGCCAGCAGTTTACAGGGGAAGCCCCTAGCTTATGGCTACACCTTC. Translation: CASSLQGKPLAYGYTF.

This clonotype was picked up many times. The chain links TRBV5-5 to TRBJ1-6; D is unresolved. CDR3 length: 17 residues. The V and J ends lost 1 base and 0 bases respectively, with 11 bases between them. CDR1 is SGHKS and CDR2 is YYEKEE in the germline V gene (reference sequence). This CDR3 reads CASSLSILSSYNSPLHF. As DNA, the CDR3 is TGTGCCAGCAGCTTGTCGATTTTGAGCTCCTATAATTCACCCCTCCACTTT.